This T cell receptor beta chain derives from a study of CD8 T cells in Susac syndrome. Study-level findings and limits: It was acknowledged in the study that the number of individuals who were included in its TCR sequencing and HLA analysis was relatively small.

From blood CD8+ and CD4+ T cells, the TCR beta chain was sequenced. TEMRA cells were FACS-enriched, with CD8+ and CD4+ T cells isolated negatively. Trimming cost V 10 bases and J 0 bases; bases outside gene matches: 10. Per the germline V gene, CDR1 is LGHDT and CDR2 is YNNKEL (reference sequence). CDR3 length: 15 residues. cDNA came from around 0.5 to 1 ug RNA primed by random hexamers. An immunoSEQ multiplex PCR generated amplified TCR beta CDR3 products spanning 54 Vbeta and 13 Jbeta. TCRdb re-called the immunoSEQ multiplex PCR reads with MiXCR, one entry per CDR3 protein. The sample lists almost 450,000 distinct CDR3 sequences; about 85% were seen once. In regard to this clonotype: Its matching antigen is unknown.

This TCR came from a human donor with multiple sclerosis. The sample consisted of CD8+ T cells from PBMCs. The chain recombines TRBV3-1 with TRBJ2-5, with TRBD2 matching over 8 bases. CDR3 DNA sequence: TGTGCCACCCGCCCTGCGGGGGGATACCAAGAGACCCAGTACTTC. Translated, it gives CATRPAGGYQETQYF.